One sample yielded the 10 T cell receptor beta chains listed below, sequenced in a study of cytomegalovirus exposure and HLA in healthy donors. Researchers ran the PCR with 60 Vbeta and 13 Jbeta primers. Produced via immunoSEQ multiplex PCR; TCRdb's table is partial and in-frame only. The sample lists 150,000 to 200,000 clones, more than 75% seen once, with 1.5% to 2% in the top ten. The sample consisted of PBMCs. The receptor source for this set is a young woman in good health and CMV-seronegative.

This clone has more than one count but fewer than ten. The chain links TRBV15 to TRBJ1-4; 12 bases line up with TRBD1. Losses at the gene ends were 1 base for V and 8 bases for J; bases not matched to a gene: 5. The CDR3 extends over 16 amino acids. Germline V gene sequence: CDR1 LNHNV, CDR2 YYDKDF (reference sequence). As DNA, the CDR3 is TGTGCCACCAGCAGAGTCTCCGGGACAGGGGGCGAAAAACTGTTTTTT. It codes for CATSRVSGTGGEKLFF.

The CDR3 nucleotides read TGTGCCAGCAGTGGTATTAGGACAGGGGTCTATGTGAACACTGAAGCTTTCTTT. Its protein is CASSGIRTGVYVNTEAFF. This chain connects TRBV25-1 to TRBJ1-1; 9 nucleotides match TRBD1. The junction had 12 bases not matched to a gene; V was cut back by 4 bases and J by 0 bases. From germline, CDR1 is MGHDK and CDR2 SYGVNS. CDR3 length: 18 amino acids. Full variable domain (outside the CDR3, taken from reference TRBV25-1 and TRBJ1-1): EADIYQTPRYLVIGTGKKITLECSQTMGHDKMYWYQQDPGMELHLIHYSYGVNSTEKGDLSSESTVSRIRTEHFPLTLESARPSHTSQYLCASSGIRTGVYVNTEAFFGQGTRLTVV.

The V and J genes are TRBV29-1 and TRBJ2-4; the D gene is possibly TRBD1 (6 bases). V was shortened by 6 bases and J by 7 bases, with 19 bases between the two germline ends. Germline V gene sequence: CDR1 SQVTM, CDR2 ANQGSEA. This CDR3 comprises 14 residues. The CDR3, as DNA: TGCAGCGTGGGGGAACCAGGGGATCGGAACATTCAGTACTTC. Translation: CSVGEPGDRNIQYF.

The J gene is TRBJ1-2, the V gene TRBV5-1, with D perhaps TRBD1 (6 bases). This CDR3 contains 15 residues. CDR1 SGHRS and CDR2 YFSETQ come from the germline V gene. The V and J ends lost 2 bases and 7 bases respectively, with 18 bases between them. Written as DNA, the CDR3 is TGCGCCAGCAGCTTCCGGGACAAGGGGGTTCTTGGCTACACCTTC. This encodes CASSFRDKGVLGYTF.

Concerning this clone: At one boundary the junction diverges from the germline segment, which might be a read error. CDR3 sequence: CSSSLEDRVVSTEAFF. The CDR3 DNA is TGTTCCAGCAGCTTAGAGGACAGGGTGGTTAGTACTGAAGCTTTCTTT. This sequence joins TRBV7-9 and TRBJ1-1; 8 nucleotides agree with TRBD1. The CDR3 has 16 amino acids. Looked up from germline, CDR1 is SEHNR and CDR2 is FQNEAQ (reference sequence).

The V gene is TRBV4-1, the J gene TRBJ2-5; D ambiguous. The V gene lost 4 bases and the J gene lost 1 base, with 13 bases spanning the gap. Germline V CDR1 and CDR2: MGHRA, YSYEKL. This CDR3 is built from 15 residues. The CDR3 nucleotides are TGCGCCAGCAGCCTTAAAGATAGTTTCCAAGAGACCCAGTACTTC. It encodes CASSLKDSFQETQYF.

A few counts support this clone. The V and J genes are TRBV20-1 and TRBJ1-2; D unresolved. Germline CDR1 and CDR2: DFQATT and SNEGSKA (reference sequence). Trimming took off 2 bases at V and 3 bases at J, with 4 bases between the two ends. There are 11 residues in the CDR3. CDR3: CSARQDYGYTF. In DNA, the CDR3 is TGCAGTGCTAGACAGGACTATGGCTACACCTTC.

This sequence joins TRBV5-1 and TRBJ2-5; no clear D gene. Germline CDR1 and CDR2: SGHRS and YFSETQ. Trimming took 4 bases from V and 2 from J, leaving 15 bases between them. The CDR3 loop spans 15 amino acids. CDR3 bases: TGCGCCAGCAGCCGATCTCTAATTACTCAAGAGACCCAGTACTTC. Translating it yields CASSRSLITQETQYF.

For the CDR3, the DNA is TGTGCCAGCAGCCTGACAGCGTACCAAGAGACCCAGTACTTC. Its translation is CASSLTAYQETQYF. V gene TRBV11-2 combines with J gene TRBJ2-5, with D perhaps matching TRBD1 (5 bases). V dropped 5 bases and J dropped 0 bases, with 10 bases sitting between them. CDR1 and CDR2 (germline): SGHAT, FQNNGV. This CDR3 is built from 14 residues.

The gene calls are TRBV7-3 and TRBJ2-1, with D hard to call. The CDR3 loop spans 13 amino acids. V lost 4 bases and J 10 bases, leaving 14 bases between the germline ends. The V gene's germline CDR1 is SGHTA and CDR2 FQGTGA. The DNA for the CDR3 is TGTGCCAGCAGCTCGTCCAAAAACGGGGAGCAGTTCTTC. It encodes CASSSSKNGEQFF.